This TCR beta chain was captured by sequencing in a study of T cells after yellow fever vaccination. This clonotype was seen only a few times. Germline V gene lookup returns CDR1 DFQATT and CDR2 SNEGSKA (reference sequence). The J segment lost 7 bases and the V segment lost 0 bases, leaving 2 bases of the junction unmatched. The CDR3 totals 14 residues. Using its own MiXCR run on the 5' RACE reads, TCRdb lists one record per CDR3 protein. In the table there are under 150,000 distinct CDR3 sequences, roughly 8% of which are singletons. The sample here was CD4+ T cells sorted from PBMCs, taken 5 days after the yellow fever booster vaccination. The chain combines TRBV20-1 with TRBJ1-6; TRBD1 matches at 8 bases. The clonotype originates from a man aged 25-45 years who received the YFV17D yellow fever vaccine. In nucleotides, the CDR3 is TGCAGTGCTAGAGAAACAGGGGGAAATTCACCCCTCCACTTT. It is translated as CSARETGGNSPLHF.